The clone carrying this TCR beta chain appeared a few times. Its antigen remains unidentified. The data stem from a study of T cell repertoires in cytomegalovirus infection. Overall study context: Peptides in the study included HLA-C-restricted and HLA-B-restricted CMV epitopes. Shared public TCR beta signatures pointed to both CMV infection and a matching HLA type. Study results and caveats: Identification of carriers of CMV plus the relevant HLA was achieved through cumulative public TCR beta family frequency. HLA-C-restricted CMV clonotypes gave the most frequent clonotype in two of eight donors.

TCRdb re-called the reads with MiXCR, one entry per CDR3 protein. Counted here are 750,000 to 950,000 distinct CDR3 sequences, 29% occurring once; the ten biggest clones make up under 15%. CDR1 and CDR2 from the germline V gene are SEHNR and FQNEAQ (reference sequence). V was cut by 8 bases and J by 0 bases, with 22 bases left in between. The CDR3 spans 17 residues. The rearrangement links TRBV7-9 to TRBJ1-1, with D unclear. Sequencing used cultured CD8+ T cells from PBMCs, obtained from culture after CMV antigen stimulation. The clonotype originates from a human donor in good health (CMV status not recorded). Some clones in this sample may be carry-over from other donors' samples. This CDR3 reads CASANHREGLMNTEAFF. As DNA, the CDR3 is TGTGCCAGCGCGAACCACCGAGAAGGGCTCATGAACACTGAAGCTTTCTTT. The full variable domain, in which reference TRBV7-9 and TRBJ1-1 provide the parts outside the CDR3, is DTGVSQNPRHKITKRGQNVTFRCDPISEHNRLYWYRQTLGQGPEFLTYFQNEAQLEKSRLLSDRFSAERPKGSFSTLEIQRTEQGDSAMYLCASANHREGLMNTEAFFGQGTRLTVV.